This T cell receptor (beta chain) derives from a study of cytomegalovirus exposure and HLA in healthy donors. Study-wide context: The early release's HLA-typed donors yielded 78 million or so unique TCRs.

Primers: 60 Vbeta forward and 13 Jbeta reverse. The data were produced by immunoSEQ multiplex PCR, yet TCRdb's version contains in-frame clones alone and is incomplete. The sample includes approximately 32,000 clones, about 79% of them seen just once. Whole-study findings and limits: About 87% or about 30% of the time was how often most TCR beta V segments were productive, according to an earlier analysis. TCR beta sequences numbering fewer than 20,000 were associated with HLA alleles at 0.05 false discovery rate in a later analysis.

On this clone: The antigen is undetermined.

The CDR3 runs to 18 residues. The germline V gene encodes CDR1 LNHDA and CDR2 SQIVND (reference sequence). The J segment lost 5 bases and the V segment lost 7 bases, leaving 19 bases of the junction unmatched. Material for sequencing was PBMCs. The genes are TRBV19 and TRBJ2-1; TRBD2 matches 8 bases. The receptor comes from a woman aged 18 to 35 in good health and CMV-seronegative. The chain's CDR3 is CASTPLFAGTRNHNEQFF. In DNA, the CDR3 is TGTGCCAGTACCCCCCTTTTTGCCGGGACTAGAAATCACAATGAGCAGTTCTTC.